This TCR beta chain stems from a study of vaccination and CD4 T cells after COVID-19. Study conclusions and caveats: Looking at convalescent patients, 304 of their 307 vaccine-specific clones were spike mono-reactive.

The trim removed 5 bases at V and 6 bases at J, leaving 10 bases unmatched. The CDR3 runs 14 residues. Germline CDR1 and CDR2: DFQATT and SNEGSKA (reference sequence). A few counts support this clonotype. The target antigen is unknown. Stated treatment: roughly 11-day PBMC culture with coronavirus spike peptide pools or control peptides (ViraFEST assay). Sequencing of the DNA from cultured CD4+ T cells was carried out with the Oncomine TCR Beta short-read assay. TCRdb re-analysed the PCR reads in MiXCR, keeping a single row per CDR3 protein. Here the sample spans some 12,000 distinct CDR3 sequences, about 45% being singletons.

The specimen sequenced was CD4+ T cells from blood, cultured in vitro. This chain links TRBV20-1 with TRBJ2-1, with TRBD1 matching over 7 bases. The TCR sequence derives from a human donor who had recovered from COVID-19. The DNA for the CDR3 is TGCAGTGCTTCCGAGGGACAGTCGTTCAATGAGCAGTTCTTC. This gives the protein CSASEGQSFNEQFF.